The 10 T cell receptor beta chains presented below share a single source sample, sequenced in a study of blood T cell repertoires in COVID-19. Measured with immunoSEQ multiplex PCR; TCRdb has only the in-frame clones, and not every one. The profile shows approximately 350,000 clones, approximately 82% of them singletons. Sequencing was carried out using peripheral blood. These receptors were taken from a man younger than 45 with active or convalescent COVID-19.

The chain combines TRBV11-2 with TRBJ2-1; 8 positions match TRBD2. This CDR3 is built from 11 residues. V shed 5 bases, J shed 15 bases, and the junction held 6 bases outside the gene matches. The germline gives CDR1 SGHAT, CDR2 FQNNGV. CDR3 nucleotides: TGTGCCAGCAGCCCGGGGGGGACAATGTTCTTC. Translating gives CASSPGGTMFF.

This chain joins TRBV7-9 and TRBJ2-7; the D gene is possibly TRBD1 (6 bases). V was clipped by 2 bases and J by 2 bases, with 10 bases between them. In germline, CDR1 is SEHNR, CDR2 FQNEAQ (reference sequence). The CDR3 is 14 residues long. The CDR3, as DNA: TGTGCCAGCAGCTTAAGGGGGAGAACCTACGAGCAGTACTTC. This sequence encodes CASSLRGRTYEQYF.

This chain uses TRBV28 with TRBJ1-5; no clear D. The CDR3 runs 15 residues. Trimming pared 6 bases from V and 2 bases from J, leaving 14 bases between. Germline V gene data show CDR1 as MDHEN and CDR2 as SYDVKM. The CDR3 DNA is TGTGCCAGCAGCCGAGACAATATCGGCAATCAGCCCCAGCATTTT. This translates into CASSRDNIGNQPQHF.

This clone was seen a handful of times. The gene calls are TRBV7-9 and TRBJ2-1; TRBD1 aligns across 7 bases. This CDR3 is 14 amino acids long. V gave up 8 bases and J gave up 3 bases; unmatched junction bases: 7. Germline values: CDR1 SEHNR, CDR2 FQNEAQ (reference sequence). Written as DNA, the CDR3 is TGTGCCAGCGGACAGGTTCGACTCTACAATGAGCAGTTCTTC. This sequence encodes CASGQVRLYNEQFF.

The V and J genes are TRBV30 and TRBJ2-2; D might be TRBD1 (5 bases). This CDR3 is 14 amino acids long. The V and J ends lost 0 bases and 9 bases respectively, with 14 bases between them. The germline V gene encodes CDR1 GTSNPN and CDR2 SVGIG (reference sequence). The CDR3 nucleotides are TGTGCCTGGAGTGTAACCGGGTGGGGCCGGGAGCTGTTTTTT. Translating gives CAWSVTGWGRELFF.

The CDR3 DNA follows: TGTGCCAGCTCACTCATAGCGGGAGGCGAGAGCGGGGAGCTGTTTTTT. Translated, it gives CASSLIAGGESGELFF. V is TRBV18 and J is TRBJ2-2; 10 positions agree with TRBD2. Germline V gives CDR1 KGHSH, CDR2 LQKENI. The CDR3 has 16 residues. Losses at the gene ends were 4 bases for V and 7 bases for J; bases not matched to a gene: 9.

V and J are TRBV6-5 and TRBJ1-1; TRBD1 might be the D (5 bases). CDR1 is MNHEY and CDR2 is SVGAGI in the germline V gene. Trimming shortened V by 2 bases and J by 0 bases, and 10 bases separated the two germline ends. CDR3 length equals 15 residues. DNA of the CDR3: TGTGCCAGCAGTTACGGGGCAGGGATGAACACTGAAGCTTTCTTT. Translating gives CASSYGAGMNTEAFF.

In its sample, this clone was seen once. The chain couples TRBV7-3 to TRBJ2-1; D perhaps matches TRBD2 (5 bases). CDR1 SGHTA and CDR2 FQGTGA come from the germline V gene. V lost 1 base and J 1 base, leaving 14 bases between the germline ends. The CDR3 consists of 17 residues. Here the CDR3 reads CASSLNSLRGSYNEQFF. CDR3 coding DNA: TGTGCCAGCAGCTTAAACTCCCTTCGAGGGTCCTACAATGAGCAGTTCTTC.

The genes are TRBV18 and TRBJ2-6; 7 bases map to TRBD1. The germline V gene encodes CDR1 KGHSH and CDR2 LQKENI. This CDR3 is 18 amino acids long. V trimming: 4 bases; J trimming: 1 base; junction bases outside the gene matches: 10. The CDR3 DNA reads TGTGCCAGCTCACTCCCCGGGACAGCCCTTTCTGGGGCCAACGTCCTGACTTTC. Translation: CASSLPGTALSGANVLTF.

The V gene is TRBV7-9, the J gene TRBJ2-3; D is perhaps TRBD2 (6 bases). Deletions cut 5 bases from V and 2 bases from J, with 17 bases between. The CDR3 sequence is 16 residues long. The V gene's germline CDR1 is SEHNR and CDR2 FQNEAQ (reference sequence). CDR3 sequence: CASSPRGGEFTDTQYF. CDR3 nucleotide sequence: TGTGCCAGCAGCCCCCGTGGAGGGGAGTTCACAGATACGCAGTATTTT.